These 31 T cell receptor beta chains came from one sample sequenced in a study of blood T cell repertoires in COVID-19. Produced via immunoSEQ multiplex PCR; TCRdb's table is partial and in-frame only. Here the sample spans approximately 230,000 clones, around four fifths being singletons. The sample taken for sequencing was peripheral blood. The receptors here all came from a young man with active or convalescent COVID-19.

The chain uses TRBV7-7 and TRBJ2-3, with D perhaps TRBD1 (7 bases). V was trimmed by 5 bases and J by 1 base, leaving 19 bases between them. Germline V gives CDR1 SSHAT, CDR2 FNYEAQ (reference sequence). The CDR3 has 17 amino acids. The CDR3 bases are TGTGCCAGCAGCCCTACTTCCAGGGGGACTGGCACAGATACGCAGTATTTT. Translated, it gives CASSPTSRGTGTDTQYF.

This rearrangement joins TRBV28 to TRBJ1-1, with D maybe TRBD1 (5 bases). V gave up 6 bases and J gave up 3 bases, with 11 bases separating them. The germline V gene encodes CDR1 MDHEN and CDR2 SYDVKM. The CDR3 covers 13 residues. CDR3 DNA: TGTGCCAGCAGACAGACAGTTTACACTGAAGCTTTCTTT. Residues: CASRQTVYTEAFF. The whole variable domain, remainder taken from reference TRBV28 and TRBJ1-1, is DVKVTQSSRYLVKRTGEKVFLECVQDMDHENMFWYRQDPGLGLRLIYFSYDVKMKEKGDIPEGYSVSREKKERFSLILESASTNQTSMYLCASRQTVYTEAFFGQGTRLTVV.

The chain links TRBV5-1 to TRBJ1-4; no clear D. Trimming left V 7 bases short and J 7 bases short, with 17 bases between. CDR1 SGHRS and CDR2 YFSETQ come from the germline V gene. This CDR3 spans 14 amino acids. CDR3 in amino acids: CASRLVEGTEKLFF. DNA for the CDR3: TGCGCCAGCCGCCTCGTGGAGGGAACTGAAAAACTGTTTTTT.

This clone came up a few times. The V and J genes are TRBV12-3 or TRBV12-4 and TRBJ2-1; D not resolved. The CDR3 is 11 amino acids. Trimming removed 1 base from V and 10 bases from J, with 5 bases in between. DNA for the CDR3: TGTGCCAGCAGTTTAGGAGAGGAGCAGTTCTTC. As protein: CASSLGEEQFF.

This rearrangement joins TRBV27 to TRBJ2-1, with TRBD2 matching 13 bases. V shed 5 bases and J 4 bases; nucleotides not matched to a gene: 5. The germline CDR1 and CDR2 sequences are MNHEY and SMNVEV (reference sequence). The CDR3 is made up of 16 amino acids. The CDR3 sequence: CASSVTSGGQYNEQFF. The CDR3 bases are TGTGCCAGCAGTGTGACTAGCGGGGGGCAGTACAATGAGCAGTTCTTC.

This clone was observed once. The chain is built from TRBV7-6 and TRBJ2-1; D unresolved. Deletions cut 4 bases from V and 6 bases from J, with 13 bases between. Germline lookup yields CDR1 SGHVS and CDR2 FNYEAQ. The CDR3 has 14 residues. Here the CDR3 reads CASSSVRVGNEQFF. For the CDR3, the DNA is TGTGCCAGCAGCTCCGTACGCGTCGGCAATGAGCAGTTCTTC.

This sequence joins TRBV30 and TRBJ2-7, with 7 positions matching TRBD2. CDR3 length equals 13 residues. CDR1 is GTSNPN, CDR2 SVGIG, per germline (reference sequence). The trim removed 3 bases at V and 0 bases at J, leaving 2 bases unmatched. In nucleotides, the CDR3 is TGTGCCTGGAGGCCGGGGGGCTCCTACGAGCAGTACTTC. This gives the protein CAWRPGGSYEQYF.

The chain joins TRBV7-2 to TRBJ2-2; unclear D gene. This CDR3 is 14 amino acids long. The germline gives CDR1 SGHTA, CDR2 FQGNSA. V dropped 1 base and J dropped 4 bases, with 7 bases sitting between them. The CDR3 spells CASSLERSTGELFF. The CDR3 nucleotides are TGTGCCAGCAGCTTAGAGCGAAGCACCGGGGAGCTGTTTTTT. Supplemented by reference TRBV7-2 and TRBJ2-2, the full variable domain reads GAGVSQSPSNKVTEKGKDVELRCDPISGHTALYWYRQSLGQGLEFLIYFQGNSAPDKSGLPSDRFSAERTGGSVSTLTIQRTQQEDSAVYLCASSLERSTGELFFGEGSRLTVL.

The rearrangement uses TRBV6-5 and TRBJ2-3; 7 bases map to TRBD1. After removal of 6 bases from V and 5 bases from J, the junction contained 11 bases not matched to a gene. This CDR3 is built from 15 residues. Per the germline V gene, CDR1 is MNHEY and CDR2 is SVGAGI. CDR3 region: CASSPGGWGLDTQYF. The CDR3 DNA reads as TGTGCCAGCAGCCCAGGGGGATGGGGATTAGATACGCAGTATTTT.

The genes are TRBV20-1 and TRBJ2-3, with 8 bases fitting TRBD2. Germline V lookup: CDR1 DFQATT, CDR2 SNEGSKA (reference sequence). Germline trimming cut 3 bases from V and 3 bases from J; bases unmatched to any gene: 8. This CDR3 is 15 amino acids long. The CDR3 spells CSASRSGSTTDTQYF. In DNA form, the CDR3 reads TGCAGTGCTAGTAGGAGCGGGAGTACGACAGATACGCAGTATTTT.

V usage is TRBV7-2 and J usage is TRBJ1-3; D remains unclear. The ends were cut back, 3 bases at V and 7 bases at J, with 13 bases in the middle. Germline CDR1 SGHTA, CDR2 FQGNSA. The CDR3 totals 14 residues. The CDR3 loop is CASSLRRGGNTIYF. The CDR3 nucleotides read TGTGCCAGCAGCTTGAGGAGAGGAGGGAACACCATATATTTT.

This chain uses TRBV18 with TRBJ1-2; possibly TRBD1 for D (6 bases). The CDR3 runs 14 residues. V was cut by 2 bases and J by 6 bases, with 13 bases left in between. Looked up from germline, CDR1 is KGHSH and CDR2 is LQKENI. Here the CDR3 DNA reads TGTGCCAGCTCACCAAGACTGGGGGCGGATGGCTACACCTTC. Residues: CASSPRLGADGYTF.

The J gene is TRBJ1-2, the V gene TRBV18; no clear D. The CDR3 totals 13 residues. The V end lost 5 bases, the J end lost 5 bases, and 12 bases lay between the germline ends. The germline V gene has CDR1 KGHSH and CDR2 LQKENI. DNA of the CDR3: TGTGCCAGCTCATCGACAACCTTTTATGGCTACACCTTC. As protein: CASSSTTFYGYTF.

V usage is TRBV6-5 and J usage is TRBJ2-1; 7 bases agree with TRBD1. This CDR3 region has 13 residues. With 6 bases clipped from V and 7 bases from J, the junction kept 6 bases outside the gene matches. Germline V gene data show CDR1 as MNHEY and CDR2 as SVGAGI. The CDR3 spells CASRRQGANEQFF. The DNA for the CDR3 is TGTGCCAGCAGAAGACAGGGAGCAAATGAGCAGTTCTTC.

This rearrangement joins TRBV9 to TRBJ2-7; D might be TRBD2 (6 bases). The V gene lost 4 bases and the J gene lost 2 bases, with 13 bases spanning the gap. Germline loops: CDR1 SGDLS, CDR2 YYNGEE. The CDR3 spans 14 residues. CDR3 loop: CASSPGGNAYEQYF. The CDR3 coding sequence is TGTGCCAGCAGCCCTGGCGGGAACGCCTACGAGCAGTACTTC.

This rearrangement joins TRBV28 to TRBJ2-1, with TRBD2 matching over 8 bases. The CDR3 has 14 residues. Looked up from germline, CDR1 is MDHEN and CDR2 is SYDVKM. Germline trimming cut 10 bases from V and 7 bases from J; bases unmatched to any gene: 12. The CDR3 spells CATRGAGEGNEQFF. CDR3 DNA: TGTGCCACTCGCGGAGCGGGAGAAGGGAATGAGCAGTTCTTC.

This chain joins TRBV4-3 and TRBJ2-3, with 8 bases matching TRBD1. V lost 3 bases and J lost 0; bases outside the gene matches: 8. The CDR3 is 17 amino acids. Germline V gene data show CDR1 as LGHNA and CDR2 as YSLEER. The CDR3 protein is CASSQRAGTGSTDTQYF. CDR3 nucleotides: TGCGCCAGCAGCCAGCGGGCCGGGACAGGAAGCACAGATACGCAGTATTTT.

CDR3 bases: TGTGCCAGCAGCCCTCAAGCCCGGGGCACCGGGGAGCTGTTTTTT. It specifies CASSPQARGTGELFF. The chain is built from TRBV5-4 and TRBJ2-2, with D possibly matching TRBD2 (5 bases). Germline lookup yields CDR1 SGHNT and CDR2 YYREEE (reference sequence). The length of the CDR3 is 15 residues. Trimming pared 4 bases from V and 4 bases from J, leaving 14 bases between. Filled out from reference TRBV5-4 and TRBJ2-2, the complete variable domain reads ETGVTQSPTHLIKTRGQQVTLRCSSQSGHNTVSWYQQALGQGPQFIFQYYREEENGRGNFPPRFSGLQFPNYSSELNVNALELDDSALYLCASSPQARGTGELFFGEGSRLTVL.

A note on this clone: Other DNA variants within this sample encode the same CDR3. The rearrangement links TRBV7-9 to TRBJ2-5, with TRBD1 matching 10 bases. The ends lost 1 base at V and 1 base at J; junction bases unmatched: 3. Per the germline V gene, CDR1 is SEHNR and CDR2 is FQNEAQ (reference sequence). This CDR3 contains 16 residues. CDR3 sequence reads: CASSLGDRGLQETQYF. The CDR3 DNA reads TGTGCCAGCAGCTTAGGGGACAGGGGCCTCCAAGAGACCCAGTACTTC.

The genes are TRBV5-4 and TRBJ2-3; D is perhaps TRBD1 (5 bases). The CDR3 extends over 14 amino acids. The V and J ends lost 2 bases and 2 bases respectively, with 9 bases between them. Germline CDR1 is SGHNT and CDR2 is YYREEE (reference sequence). The CDR3 here is CASSFGRVTDTQYF. The CDR3 DNA reads TGTGCCAGCAGCTTCGGCAGGGTCACAGATACGCAGTATTTT. Filled out from reference TRBV5-4 and TRBJ2-3, the complete variable domain reads ETGVTQSPTHLIKTRGQQVTLRCSSQSGHNTVSWYQQALGQGPQFIFQYYREEENGRGNFPPRFSGLQFPNYSSELNVNALELDDSALYLCASSFGRVTDTQYFGPGTRLTVL.

V usage is TRBV18 and J usage is TRBJ1-2; D is ambiguous. The germline gives CDR1 KGHSH, CDR2 LQKENI. The CDR3 sequence is 13 residues long. Trimming took 3 bases from V and 0 from J, leaving 5 bases between them. CDR3 bases: TGTGCCAGCTCACCTACAACTAACTATGGCTACACCTTC. Translating gives CASSPTTNYGYTF.

The chain joins TRBV5-1 to TRBJ1-6, with 9 positions matching TRBD1. Germline loops: CDR1 SGHRS, CDR2 YFSETQ. The junction had 4 bases not matched to a gene; V was cut back by 7 bases and J by 5 bases. This CDR3 region has 14 residues. Here the CDR3 reads CASGRDRDNSPLHF. CDR3 coding DNA: TGCGCCAGCGGACGGGACAGGGATAATTCACCCCTCCACTTT.

The chain couples TRBV27 to TRBJ2-1; D might be TRBD2 (5 bases). Germline-derived CDR1 and CDR2 are MNHEY and SMNVEV (reference sequence). V was clipped by 5 bases and J by 0 bases, with 11 bases between them. The CDR3 runs to 15 residues. CDR3 nucleotides: TGTGCCAGCAGTACATCGGGGTCCTCCTACAATGAGCAGTTCTTC. The encoded protein is CASSTSGSSYNEQFF.

This sequence joins TRBV3-1 (or the pseudogene TRBV3-2) and TRBJ1-6; D gene unclear. This CDR3 region has 15 residues. Germline assignment: CDR1 LGHDT and CDR2 YNNKEL (reference sequence). V lost 3 bases and J lost 7, with 13 bases in between. The CDR3 DNA is TGTGCCAGCAGCCATTATGAGGGCAGAAATTCACCCCTCCACTTT. Its protein is CASSHYEGRNSPLHF.

The CDR3 DNA reads TGTGCCAGCAGCCCCAGTTTGGGCAGGGGAATTAAAGAGACCCAGTACTTC. Amino acid sequence: CASSPSLGRGIKETQYF. The genes are TRBV11-2 and TRBJ2-5; D perhaps matches TRBD1 (6 bases). This CDR3 has 17 amino acids. V lost 5 bases to trimming and J lost 3 bases, with 22 bases between them. Germline V gene lookup returns CDR1 SGHAT and CDR2 FQNNGV.

The chain employs TRBV4-2 and TRBJ1-1; D not certain. V dropped 0 bases and J dropped 6 bases, with 17 bases sitting between them. Germline values: CDR1 LGHNA, CDR2 YNFKEQ. The CDR3 loop spans 16 amino acids. CDR3 sequence reads: CASSQDRVGGRPEAFF. In DNA, the CDR3 is TGTGCCAGCAGCCAAGATCGAGTTGGAGGGAGACCTGAAGCTTTCTTT.

The chain has TRBV7-9 and TRBJ2-7; 8 bases agree with TRBD2. After removal of 1 base from V and 1 base from J, the junction contained 6 bases not matched to a gene. The CDR3 length is 16 residues. The germline V gene has CDR1 SEHNR and CDR2 FQNEAQ (reference sequence). The CDR3 sequence: CASSLGGSGKSYEQYF. The CDR3, as DNA: TGTGCCAGCAGCTTAGGGGGTAGCGGGAAGTCCTACGAGCAGTACTTC.

This chain connects TRBV6-5 to TRBJ2-5; TRBD2 is a possible D gene (7 bases). V lost 7 bases to trimming and J lost 5 bases, with 14 bases between them. The CDR3 covers 13 residues. CDR1 MNHEY and CDR2 SVGAGI come from the germline V gene. The CDR3 spells CASIRRGGETQYF. DNA for the CDR3: TGTGCCAGCATCCGGAGGGGGGGGGAGACCCAGTACTTC.

V and J are TRBV5-1 and TRBJ2-5, with TRBD2 matching over 10 bases. Germline V gene data show CDR1 as SGHRS and CDR2 as YFSETQ. The trim removed 7 bases at V and 0 bases at J, leaving 6 bases unmatched. CDR3 length: 15 residues. Written as DNA, the CDR3 is TGCGCCAGCGGACCTAGCGGGGGTTACCAAGAGACCCAGTACTTC. The encoded protein is CASGPSGGYQETQYF.

The chain recombines TRBV2 with TRBJ1-2; weak D call: TRBD1 (5 bases). CDR3 length: 13 residues. Per the germline V gene, CDR1 is SNHLY and CDR2 is FYNNEI. V lost 5 bases and J 8 bases, leaving 15 bases between the germline ends. This CDR3 is CASSRGGGFGYTF. CDR3 nucleotides: TGTGCCAGCAGTAGGGGAGGCGGGTTCGGCTACACCTTC.

The chain links TRBV6-5 to TRBJ1-2; weak D call: TRBD1 (5 bases). The CDR3 has 12 residues. Trimming took 5 bases from V and 7 from J, leaving 11 bases between them. From germline, CDR1 is MNHEY and CDR2 SVGAGI. The CDR3 DNA reads TGTGCCAGCAGTACCCGGGGGGTTGGCTACACCTTC. Translating gives CASSTRGVGYTF.